This T cell receptor (beta chain) was sequenced for a study of blood T cells in healthy people across ages. Study-wide results and caveats: Considered underestimates were the diversity estimates obtained from one million T cells. It was not possible, with unsorted PBMCs, to conclusively compare naive and antigen-experienced cells.

This clonotype appeared a few times. What it recognizes is unknown. Together with a sample-barcoded 5' primer, a J-beta primer mix was included in a second PCR lasting about 7 to 12 cycles. TCRdb reprocessed the 5' RACE reads via MiXCR and lists one record per CDR3 protein. The data contain hundreds of thousands of distinct CDR3 sequences, approximately 22% of them singletons. Per the germline V gene, CDR1 is MNHNY and CDR2 is SVGAGI (reference sequence). The CDR3 consists of 16 residues. J was trimmed by 0 bases and V by 2 bases; bases with no gene match: 2. The chain couples TRBV6-6 to TRBJ1-4, with 8 bases fitting TRBD1. The receptor comes from a man between 65 and 79 years old in good health. Sequenced input: blood. The CDR3 region is CASSYGQGATNEKLFF. The CDR3 region has the DNA TGTGCCAGCAGTTACGGACAGGGCGCAACTAATGAAAAACTGTTTTTT.